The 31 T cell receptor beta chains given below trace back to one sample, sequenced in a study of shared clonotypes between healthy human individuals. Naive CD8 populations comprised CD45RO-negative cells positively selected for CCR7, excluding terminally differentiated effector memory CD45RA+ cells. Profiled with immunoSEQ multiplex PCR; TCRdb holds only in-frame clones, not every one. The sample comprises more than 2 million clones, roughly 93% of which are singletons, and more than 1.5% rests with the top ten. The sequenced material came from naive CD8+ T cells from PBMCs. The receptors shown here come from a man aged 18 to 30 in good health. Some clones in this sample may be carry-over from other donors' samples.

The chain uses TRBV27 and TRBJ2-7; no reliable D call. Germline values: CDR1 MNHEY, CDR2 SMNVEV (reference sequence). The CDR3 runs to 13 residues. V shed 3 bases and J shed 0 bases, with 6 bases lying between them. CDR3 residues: CASSLDHSYEQYF. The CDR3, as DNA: TGTGCCAGCAGTTTGGACCACTCCTACGAGCAGTACTTC.

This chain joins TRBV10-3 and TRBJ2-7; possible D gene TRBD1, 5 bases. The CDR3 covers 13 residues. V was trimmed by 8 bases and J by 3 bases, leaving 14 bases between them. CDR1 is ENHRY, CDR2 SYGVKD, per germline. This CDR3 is CAISPDTDYEQYF. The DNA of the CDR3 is TGTGCCATCTCGCCGGACACAGACTACGAGCAGTACTTC.

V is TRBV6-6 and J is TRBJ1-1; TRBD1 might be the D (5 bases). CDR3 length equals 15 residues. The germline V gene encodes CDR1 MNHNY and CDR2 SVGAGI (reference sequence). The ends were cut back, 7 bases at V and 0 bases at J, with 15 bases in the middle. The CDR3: CASTHSPGMNTEAFF. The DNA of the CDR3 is TGTGCCAGCACCCACTCCCCAGGGATGAACACTGAAGCTTTCTTT.

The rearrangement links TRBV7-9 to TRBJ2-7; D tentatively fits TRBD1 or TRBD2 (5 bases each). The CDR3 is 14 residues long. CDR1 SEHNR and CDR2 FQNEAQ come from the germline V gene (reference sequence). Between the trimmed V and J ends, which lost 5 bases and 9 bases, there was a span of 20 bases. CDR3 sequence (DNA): TGTGCCAGCAGCACTCGGGACCAAAGCACCTGGCAGTACTTC. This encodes CASSTRDQSTWQYF.

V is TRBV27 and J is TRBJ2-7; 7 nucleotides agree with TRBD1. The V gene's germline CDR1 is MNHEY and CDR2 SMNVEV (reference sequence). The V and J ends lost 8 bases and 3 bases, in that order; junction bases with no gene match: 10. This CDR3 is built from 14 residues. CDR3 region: CASGQTGIGYEQYF. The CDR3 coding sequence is TGTGCCAGCGGTCAGACAGGGATTGGCTACGAGCAGTACTTC.

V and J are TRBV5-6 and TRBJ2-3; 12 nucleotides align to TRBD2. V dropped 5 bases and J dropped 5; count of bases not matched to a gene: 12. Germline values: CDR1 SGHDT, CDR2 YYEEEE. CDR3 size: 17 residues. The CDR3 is CASRFWLAGGPRDTQYF. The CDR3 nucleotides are TGTGCCAGCAGGTTCTGGCTAGCGGGAGGGCCTAGAGATACGCAGTATTTT.

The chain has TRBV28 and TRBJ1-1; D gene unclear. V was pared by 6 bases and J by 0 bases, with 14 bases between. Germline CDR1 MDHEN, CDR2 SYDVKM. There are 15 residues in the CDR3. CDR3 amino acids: CASRFGVAMNTEAFF. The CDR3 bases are TGTGCCAGCAGGTTTGGGGTGGCCATGAACACTGAAGCTTTCTTT.

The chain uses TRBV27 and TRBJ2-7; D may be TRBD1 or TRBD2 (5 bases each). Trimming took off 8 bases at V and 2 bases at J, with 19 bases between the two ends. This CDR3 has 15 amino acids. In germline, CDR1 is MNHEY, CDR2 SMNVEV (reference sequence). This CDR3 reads CASSVYGTGTYEQYF. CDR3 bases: TGTGCCAGCTCAGTTTATGGGACGGGGACCTACGAGCAGTACTTC.

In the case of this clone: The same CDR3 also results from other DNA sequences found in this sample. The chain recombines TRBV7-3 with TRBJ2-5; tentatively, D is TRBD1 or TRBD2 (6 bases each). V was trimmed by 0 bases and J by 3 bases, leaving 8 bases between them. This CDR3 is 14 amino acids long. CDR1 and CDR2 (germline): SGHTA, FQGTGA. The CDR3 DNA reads TGTGCCAGCAGCTTAACCGGGGGCAAAGAGACCCAGTACTTC. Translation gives CASSLTGGKETQYF.

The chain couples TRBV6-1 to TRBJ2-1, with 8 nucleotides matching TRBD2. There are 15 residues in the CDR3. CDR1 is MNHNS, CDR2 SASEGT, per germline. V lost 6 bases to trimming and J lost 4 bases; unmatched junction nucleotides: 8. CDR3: CASRRSGSLYNEQFF. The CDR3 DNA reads TGTGCCAGCAGAAGGAGCGGGAGTCTGTACAATGAGCAGTTCTTC.

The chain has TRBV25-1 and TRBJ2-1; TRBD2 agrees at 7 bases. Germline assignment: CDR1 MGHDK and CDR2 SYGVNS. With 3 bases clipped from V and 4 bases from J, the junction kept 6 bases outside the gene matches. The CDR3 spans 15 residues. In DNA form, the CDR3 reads TGTGCCAGCAGTGAGGTCGGCGGGAGTTACAATGAGCAGTTCTTC. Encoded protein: CASSEVGGSYNEQFF.

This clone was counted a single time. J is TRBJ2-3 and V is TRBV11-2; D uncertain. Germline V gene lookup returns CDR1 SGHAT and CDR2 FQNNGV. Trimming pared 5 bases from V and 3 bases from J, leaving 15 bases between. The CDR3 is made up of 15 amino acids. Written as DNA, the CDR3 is TGTGCCAGCAGCCCCCCTTCGGTGGGAACAGATACGCAGTATTTT. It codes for CASSPPSVGTDTQYF.

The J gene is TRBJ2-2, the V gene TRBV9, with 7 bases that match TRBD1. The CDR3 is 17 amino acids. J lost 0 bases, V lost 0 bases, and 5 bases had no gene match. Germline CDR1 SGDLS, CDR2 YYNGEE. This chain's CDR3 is CASSVVRQGANTGELFF. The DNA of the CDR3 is TGTGCCAGCAGCGTAGTGAGGCAGGGGGCGAACACCGGGGAGCTGTTTTTT.

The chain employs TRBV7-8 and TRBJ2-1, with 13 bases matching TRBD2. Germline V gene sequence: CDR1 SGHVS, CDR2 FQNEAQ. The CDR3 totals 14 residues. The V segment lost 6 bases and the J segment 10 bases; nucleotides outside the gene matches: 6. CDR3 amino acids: CASSRAGLAGEQFF. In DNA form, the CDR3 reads TGTGCCAGCAGTAGGGCGGGACTAGCGGGGGAGCAGTTCTTC.

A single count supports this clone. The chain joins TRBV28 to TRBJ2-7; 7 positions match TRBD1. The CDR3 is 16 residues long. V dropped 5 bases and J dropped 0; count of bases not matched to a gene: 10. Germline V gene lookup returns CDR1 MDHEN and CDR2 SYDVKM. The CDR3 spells CASSRPGQTTSYEQYF. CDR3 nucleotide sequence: TGTGCCAGCAGTCGGCCGGGACAGACGACCTCCTACGAGCAGTACTTC.

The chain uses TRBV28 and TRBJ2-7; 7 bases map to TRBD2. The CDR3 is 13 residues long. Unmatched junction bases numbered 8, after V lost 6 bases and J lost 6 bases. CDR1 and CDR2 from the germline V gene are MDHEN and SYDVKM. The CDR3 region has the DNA TGTGCCAGCAGGGGAGGGAGGGCGAGCGAGCAGTACTTC. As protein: CASRGGRASEQYF. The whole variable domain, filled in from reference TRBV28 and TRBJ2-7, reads DVKVTQSSRYLVKRTGEKVFLECVQDMDHENMFWYRQDPGLGLRLIYFSYDVKMKEKGDIPEGYSVSREKKERFSLILESASTNQTSMYLCASRGGRASEQYFGPGTRLTVT.

The CDR3 is CASSIRSGSGNTIYF. The CDR3 coding sequence is TGTGCCAGTAGTATACGGTCGGGGTCTGGAAACACCATATATTTT. This chain connects TRBV19 to TRBJ1-3, with D uncertain. V lost 2 bases, J lost 1 base, and 9 bases lay in between. This CDR3 spans 15 amino acids. Germline V gives CDR1 LNHDA, CDR2 SQIVND (reference sequence).

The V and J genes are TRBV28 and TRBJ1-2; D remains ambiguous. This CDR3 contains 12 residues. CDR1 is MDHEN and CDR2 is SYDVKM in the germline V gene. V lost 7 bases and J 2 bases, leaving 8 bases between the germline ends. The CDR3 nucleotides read TGTGCCAGCAAGGCCGAAAACTATGGCTACACCTTC. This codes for CASKAENYGYTF.

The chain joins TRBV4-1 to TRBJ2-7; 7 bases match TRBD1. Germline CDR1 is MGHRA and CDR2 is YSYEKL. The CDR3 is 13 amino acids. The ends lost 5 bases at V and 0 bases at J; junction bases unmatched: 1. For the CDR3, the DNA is TGCGCCAGCAGCGACAGGGACTCCTACGAGCAGTACTTC. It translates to CASSDRDSYEQYF.

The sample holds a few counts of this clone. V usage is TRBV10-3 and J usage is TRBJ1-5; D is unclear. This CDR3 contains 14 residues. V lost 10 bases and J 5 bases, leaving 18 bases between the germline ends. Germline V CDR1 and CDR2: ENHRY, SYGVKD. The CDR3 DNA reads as TGTGCCACCGCCGAGGAAGGGCCCGATCAGCCCCAGCATTTT. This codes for CATAEEGPDQPQHF.

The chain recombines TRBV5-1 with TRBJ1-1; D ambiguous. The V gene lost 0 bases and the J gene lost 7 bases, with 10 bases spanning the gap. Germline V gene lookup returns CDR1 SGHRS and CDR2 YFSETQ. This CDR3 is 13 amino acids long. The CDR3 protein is CASSLAPGIEAFF. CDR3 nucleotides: TGCGCCAGCAGCTTGGCGCCGGGTATTGAAGCTTTCTTT.

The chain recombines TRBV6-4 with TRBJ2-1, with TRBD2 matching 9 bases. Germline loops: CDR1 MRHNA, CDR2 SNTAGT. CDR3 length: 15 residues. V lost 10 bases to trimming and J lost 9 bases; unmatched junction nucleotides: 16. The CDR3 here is CATQEFAGGESEQFF. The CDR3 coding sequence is TGTGCCACCCAAGAGTTTGCGGGGGGGGAGAGTGAGCAGTTCTTC.

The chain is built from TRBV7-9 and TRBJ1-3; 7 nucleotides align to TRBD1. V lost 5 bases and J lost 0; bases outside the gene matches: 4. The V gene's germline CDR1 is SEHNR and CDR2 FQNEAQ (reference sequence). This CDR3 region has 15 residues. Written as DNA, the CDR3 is TGTGCCAGCAGCCCGGGACAGAACTCTGGAAACACCATATATTTT. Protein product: CASSPGQNSGNTIYF. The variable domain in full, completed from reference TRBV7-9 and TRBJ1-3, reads DTGVSQNPRHKITKRGQNVTFRCDPISEHNRLYWYRQTLGQGPEFLTYFQNEAQLEKSRLLSDRFSAERPKGSFSTLEIQRTEQGDSAMYLCASSPGQNSGNTIYFGEGSWLTVV.

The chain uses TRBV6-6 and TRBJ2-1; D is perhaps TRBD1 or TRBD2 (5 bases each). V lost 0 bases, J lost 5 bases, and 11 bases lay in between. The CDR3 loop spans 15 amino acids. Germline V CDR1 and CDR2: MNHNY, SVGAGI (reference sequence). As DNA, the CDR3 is TGTGCCAGCAGTTACTCAGGGACCAAGAACAATGAGCAGTTCTTC. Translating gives CASSYSGTKNNEQFF.

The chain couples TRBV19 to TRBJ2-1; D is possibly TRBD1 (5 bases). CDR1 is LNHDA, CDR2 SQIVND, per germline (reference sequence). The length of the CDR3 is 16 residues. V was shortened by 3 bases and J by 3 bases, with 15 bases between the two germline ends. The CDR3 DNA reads TGTGCCAGTAGTATCAGGGCCGTACAATACTACAATGAGCAGTTCTTC. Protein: CASSIRAVQYYNEQFF.

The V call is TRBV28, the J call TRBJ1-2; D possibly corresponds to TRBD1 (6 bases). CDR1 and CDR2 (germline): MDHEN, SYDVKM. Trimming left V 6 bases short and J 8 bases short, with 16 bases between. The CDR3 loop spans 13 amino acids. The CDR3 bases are TGTGCCAGCAGGTTTAACGGGGGCGGAGGCTACACCTTC. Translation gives CASRFNGGGGYTF.

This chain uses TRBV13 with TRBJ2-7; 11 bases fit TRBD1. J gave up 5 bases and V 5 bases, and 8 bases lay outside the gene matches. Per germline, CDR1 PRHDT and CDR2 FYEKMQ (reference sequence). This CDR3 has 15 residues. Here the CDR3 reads CASSSRDRGFHEQYF. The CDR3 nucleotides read TGTGCCAGCAGCAGCCGGGACAGGGGGTTCCACGAGCAGTACTTC.

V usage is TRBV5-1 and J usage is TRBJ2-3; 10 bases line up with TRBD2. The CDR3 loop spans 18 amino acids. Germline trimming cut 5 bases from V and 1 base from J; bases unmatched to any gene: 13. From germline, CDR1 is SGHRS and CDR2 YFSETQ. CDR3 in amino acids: CASSPEPGLALGTDTQYF. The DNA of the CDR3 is TGCGCCAGCAGTCCTGAACCGGGACTAGCGCTGGGCACAGATACGCAGTATTTT.

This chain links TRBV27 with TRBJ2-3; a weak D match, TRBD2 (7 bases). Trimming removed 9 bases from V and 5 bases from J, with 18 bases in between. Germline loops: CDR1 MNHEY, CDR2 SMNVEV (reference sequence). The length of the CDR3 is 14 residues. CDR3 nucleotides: TGTGCCAGTGGGAGGCGGGGGCCCCTAGATACGCAGTATTTT. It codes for CASGRRGPLDTQYF.

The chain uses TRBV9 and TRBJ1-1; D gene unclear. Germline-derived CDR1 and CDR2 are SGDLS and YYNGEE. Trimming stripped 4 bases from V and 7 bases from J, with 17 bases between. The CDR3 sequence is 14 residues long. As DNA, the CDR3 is TGTGCCAGCAGCCCCGCCGGCGAGTACATTGAAGCTTTCTTT. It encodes CASSPAGEYIEAFF.

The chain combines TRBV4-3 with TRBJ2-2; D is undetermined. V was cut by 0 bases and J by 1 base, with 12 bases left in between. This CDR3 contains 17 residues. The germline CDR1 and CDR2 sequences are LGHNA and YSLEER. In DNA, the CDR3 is TGCGCCAGCAGCCAAGATCCTGGGCTCGAGAACACCGGGGAGCTGTTTTTT. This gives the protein CASSQDPGLENTGELFF.